This T cell receptor (beta chain) originates from a study of siplizumab effects on memory and regulatory T cells. Broader study findings: The study found that mappable alloreactive CD4+ clones averaged approximately 69% Treg-derived with siplizumab and roughly 27% in controls. The diversity of naive T cells seemed greater than that of memory cells, and their alloresponse contribution seemed major. Confirmation that proliferating Tregs from siplizumab cultures had suppressive function was not obtained. The study found that siplizumab significantly reduced alloreactive sequences traceable to unstimulated CD4+ memory cells.

Comments on this clone: What it binds is unknown.

Germline V gene data show CDR1 as ENHRY and CDR2 as SYGVKD. The CDR3 has 14 residues. Trimming pared 10 bases from V and 2 bases from J, leaving 17 bases between. Only in-frame clones appear in the TCRdb table, and some are missing; sequencing was by immunoSEQ multiplex PCR. The profile covers roughly 100,000 clones, with 80% to 95% appearing a single time and approximately 7.1% taken by the ten largest. Sample: CD8+ T cells sorted from blood. This rearrangement joins TRBV10-3 to TRBJ1-1; a weak D match, TRBD1 (6 bases). This sequence originates from a human donor in good health. The CDR3, as DNA: TGTGCCAGCACCCTAGGGGGGAGAAACACTGAAGCTTTCTTT. Residues: CASTLGGRNTEAFF.